This paragraph covers one TCR beta chain sequence. There is no known antigen for this receptor. It has no much larger one-base neighbor in the sample; base qualities were not kept. To sequence the TCRbeta CDR3 region, genomic DNA was isolated from the sorted cells. TCRbeta CDR3 regions were sequenced using the immunoSEQ Assay. The immuneACCESS repertoire file appears here via TCRdb, limited to in-frame rearrangements. These files lack a portion of the clones; in checked studies, under half of the deficit traces to unresolved V genes, and the cause of the others is not known. This sample has tens of thousands of clones in its table, and 65% to 90% of those were observed once. Of the sample, about 1.1% falls within the top ten clones. This entry is derived from a study of OX40 agonist ivuxolimab in advanced cancers. Concerning the study at large: Ivuxolimab, which targeted the costimulatory receptor OX40 (CD134), was an agonistic, fully human IgG2 monoclonal antibody. Intravenous ivuxolimab was administered to patients every 2 weeks at six dose levels: 0.01, 0.1, 0.3, 1.5, 3 and 10 mg/kg. Of the roughly 50 dose-escalation patients, hepatocellular carcinoma was present in around 20, melanoma in approximately 15, renal cell carcinoma in 9 and head and neck cancer in 9. In the dose-escalation cohort, approximately 80% of patients were male, and the mean age was around 60 years with a range of about 20 to 79. Prior anti-PD-1, anti-PD-L1 or anti-CTLA-4 therapy was permitted, and about 40% of dose-escalation patients had received checkpoint inhibitors. Three dose-escalation patients achieved partial responses, one with hepatocellular carcinoma and two with cutaneous melanoma. Peripheral TCRbeta sequencing was intended to test whether TCR sequence diversity was altered and clonal T-cell expansion was caused by ivuxolimab. The monotherapy dose-escalation portion (N of about 57 patients) of the phase I ivuxolimab trial is reported in the paper. What the research found in general, with its limitations: At doses of 0.1 to 3.0 mg/kg, clonal expansion of both CD4+ and CD8+ T cells in blood was seen between baseline and week 6. Low levels of normalized T-cell clonal expansion were also seen in some nonresponding patients. Which antigens the clonally expanded peripheral T cells were specific for was not determined. After ivuxolimab, more expanded clones were found on average in CD8+ T cells than in CD4+ T cells. Partial responders in the 0.1-3.0 mg/kg groups had among the lowest normalized peripheral clonal expansion, especially among CD8+ T cells.

The junction carries 13 bases between V and J, which are trimmed by 4 bases and 3 bases respectively. CDR1 and CDR2 were assigned from the germline V gene as MGHRA and YSYEKL. The CDR3 starts with the cysteine, ends with the phenylalanine, and has 15 residues. This entry keeps only the CDR3 DNA: 45 bases, framed from base 1. Patients with autoimmune disease history or receiving systemic immunosuppression were excluded from the trial. Peripheral blood for TCR sequencing was drawn from every dose cohort at baseline, at cycle 4 day 1 and at cycle 7 day 1. The samples were drawn from a first-in-human, open-label, multicenter phase I dose-escalation trial of ivuxolimab. The trial enrolled adults with locally advanced or metastatic head and neck squamous cell, hepatocellular, melanoma or renal cell carcinoma. Before TCR sequencing, CD4+ and CD8+ T cells were separately sorted from peripheral blood.

This receptor was taken from an adult with an advanced solid tumor such as melanoma, head and neck, liver or kidney cancer. The chain links TRBV4-1 with TRBJ2-1, with a tentative D gene TRBD1 over 6 matching bases. This specimen was CD4+ or CD8+ T cells sorted from blood, taken in a trial of the OX40 agonist ivuxolimab. The CDR3 region has the sequence CASSRGPRGYNEQFF. The DNA is as follows: TGCGCCAGCAGCCGGGGCCCCAGGGGCTACAATGAGCAGTTCTTC.